These T cell receptor beta chains were read from a single sample in a study of blood T cell repertoires in COVID-19. Using immunoSEQ multiplex PCR, the repertoire was profiled, and TCRdb retains in-frame clones only, with some absent. The profile shows over 55,000 clones, roughly 85% of them singletons. Sequenced: peripheral blood. The receptors come from a man in his fifties or sixties with acute or convalescent COVID-19. Both conserved end residues are part of each CDR3. Fields, in order: clone size, V gene, J gene, D gene, CDR3 protein, CDR3 DNA. D genes are given only for firm matches. Size tells how often a clone was seen (once, few, many) or the class of an expanded clone, and some rows leave it out.

clone size: -; V gene: TRBV4-1; J gene: TRBJ2-7; D gene: -; CDR3 protein: CASSQALGRDSYEQYF; CDR3 DNA: TGCGCCAGCAGCCAAGCCTTGGGGCGGGATTCCTACGAGCAGTACTTC
clone size: -; V gene: TRBV7-3; J gene: TRBJ1-1; D gene: TRBD1; CDR3 protein: CASSSGTVNTEAFF; CDR3 DNA: TGTGCCAGCAGCTCCGGGACAGTGAACACTGAAGCTTTCTTT
clone size: -; V gene: TRBV7-8; J gene: TRBJ2-3; D gene: -; CDR3 protein: CASSQGYTDTQYF; CDR3 DNA: TGTGCCAGCAGCCAGGGGTACACAGATACGCAGTATTTT
clone size: -; V gene: TRBV7-3; J gene: TRBJ1-5; D gene: -; CDR3 protein: CASSLTRQASNQPQHF; CDR3 DNA: TGTGCCAGCAGCTTAACCAGACAGGCAAGCAATCAGCCCCAGCATTTT
clone size: -; V gene: TRBV6-8; J gene: TRBJ2-7; D gene: TRBD1; CDR3 protein: CASSISPRDRVFHEQYF; CDR3 DNA: TGTGCCAGCAGTATATCACCGAGGGACAGGGTCTTCCACGAGCAGTACTTC
clone size: few; V gene: TRBV5-6; J gene: TRBJ1-3; D gene: -; CDR3 protein: CASSLTASGNTIYF; CDR3 DNA: TGTGCCAGCAGCTTGACTGCCTCTGGAAACACCATATATTTT
clone size: once; V gene: TRBV5-1; J gene: TRBJ1-2; D gene: TRBD1; CDR3 protein: CASRGGGAESYTF; CDR3 DNA: TGCGCCAGCAGAGGAGGGGGCGCGGAAAGCTACACCTTC
clone size: -; V gene: TRBV12-5; J gene: TRBJ2-3; D gene: TRBD2; CDR3 protein: CASGLPDGLANTQYF; CDR3 DNA: TGTGCTAGTGGTTTGCCCGACGGACTAGCAAATACGCAGTATTTT
clone size: few; V gene: TRBV10-3; J gene: TRBJ1-5; D gene: TRBD1; CDR3 protein: CAISGIQGNQPQHF; CDR3 DNA: TGTGCCATCAGTGGGATACAGGGGAATCAGCCCCAGCATTTT
clone size: -; V gene: TRBV7-2; J gene: TRBJ2-5; D gene: TRBD2; CDR3 protein: CASSPPGLAGETQYF; CDR3 DNA: TGTGCCAGCAGCCCCCCGGGACTAGCGGGGGAGACCCAGTACTTC
clone size: -; V gene: TRBV11-1; J gene: TRBJ2-1; D gene: -; CDR3 protein: CASSSTGNHNEQFF; CDR3 DNA: TGTGCCAGCAGCTCTACAGGGAATCACAATGAGCAGTTCTTC
clone size: -; V gene: TRBV6-6; J gene: TRBJ2-7; D gene: -; CDR3 protein: CASSPNGYREQYF; CDR3 DNA: TGTGCCAGCAGTCCGAACGGGTATCGGGAGCAGTACTTC
clone size: -; V gene: TRBV10-3; J gene: TRBJ1-1; D gene: -; CDR3 protein: CATTVNTEAFF; CDR3 DNA: TGTGCCACGACAGTGAACACTGAAGCTTTCTTT
clone size: -; V gene: TRBV10-2; J gene: TRBJ2-2; D gene: TRBD2; CDR3 protein: CASSSSGGSTGELFF; CDR3 DNA: TGCGCCAGCAGTTCAAGCGGGGGGTCTACCGGGGAGCTGTTTTTT
clone size: -; V gene: TRBV5-6; J gene: TRBJ1-6; D gene: -; CDR3 protein: CASSFGAGHDNSPLHF; CDR3 DNA: TGTGCCAGCAGCTTTGGGGCTGGGCATGATAATTCACCCCTCCACTTT
clone size: once; V gene: TRBV6-5; J gene: TRBJ2-4; D gene: TRBD2; CDR3 protein: CASSREGSGIQYF; CDR3 DNA: TGTGCCAGCAGTAGGGAGGGTTCAGGCATTCAGTACTTC
clone size: -; V gene: TRBV2; J gene: TRBJ1-2; D gene: -; CDR3 protein: CASSESRDKNGYTF; CDR3 DNA: TGTGCCAGCAGTGAATCCCGGGACAAGAATGGCTACACCTTC
clone size: -; V gene: TRBV7-9; J gene: TRBJ1-1; D gene: -; CDR3 protein: CASSLGTDNTEAFF; CDR3 DNA: TGTGCCAGCAGCTTAGGGACAGACAACACTGAAGCTTTCTTT
clone size: -; V gene: TRBV11-2; J gene: TRBJ1-1; D gene: TRBD1; CDR3 protein: CASSLVPDRLNTEAFF; CDR3 DNA: TGTGCCAGCAGCTTAGTTCCGGACAGGTTGAACACTGAAGCTTTCTTT
clone size: -; V gene: TRBV2; J gene: TRBJ1-4; D gene: -; CDR3 protein: CASTTGGAWNEKLFF; CDR3 DNA: TGTGCCAGCACCACCGGGGGGGCTTGGAATGAAAAACTGTTTTTT
clone size: -; V gene: TRBV5-1; J gene: TRBJ2-5; D gene: TRBD2; CDR3 protein: CASSRGGRLQETQYF; CDR3 DNA: TGCGCCAGCAGCCGCGGGGGGCGCCTGCAAGAGACCCAGTACTTC
clone size: -; V gene: TRBV10-1; J gene: TRBJ2-2; D gene: -; CDR3 protein: CASSPRQMPETGELFF; CDR3 DNA: TGCGCCAGCAGTCCCCGACAGATGCCGGAAACCGGGGAGCTGTTTTTT
clone size: -; V gene: TRBV27; J gene: TRBJ2-4; D gene: -; CDR3 protein: CASSFGGGKNIQYF; CDR3 DNA: TGTGCCAGCAGTTTCGGGGGAGGCAAAAACATTCAGTACTTC
clone size: -; V gene: TRBV7-9; J gene: TRBJ2-7; D gene: -; CDR3 protein: CASSLDIPGTPNEQYF; CDR3 DNA: TGTGCCAGCAGCCTCGACATCCCAGGCACCCCCAACGAGCAGTACTTC
clone size: -; V gene: TRBV5-1; J gene: TRBJ1-2; D gene: -; CDR3 protein: CASSPGDYGYTF; CDR3 DNA: TGCGCCAGCAGCCCCGGGGACTATGGCTACACCTTC
clone size: -; V gene: TRBV10-2; J gene: TRBJ2-1; D gene: -; CDR3 protein: CASVRDSYNEQFF; CDR3 DNA: TGCGCCAGCGTCCGGGACTCCTACAATGAGCAGTTCTTC
clone size: -; V gene: TRBV5-1; J gene: TRBJ2-3; D gene: -; CDR3 protein: CASSLVDGVSTDTQYF; CDR3 DNA: TGCGCCAGCAGCTTGGTAGACGGGGTTAGCACAGATACGCAGTATTTT
clone size: once; V gene: TRBV7-8; J gene: TRBJ1-2; D gene: TRBD1; CDR3 protein: CASSYDQGANYGYTF; CDR3 DNA: TGTGCCAGCAGCTATGACCAGGGGGCTAACTATGGCTACACCTTC
clone size: -; V gene: TRBV5-6; J gene: TRBJ1-1; D gene: -; CDR3 protein: CASRGSRLAEAFF; CDR3 DNA: TGTGCCAGCAGGGGCAGTAGGTTGGCTGAAGCTTTCTTT
clone size: few; V gene: TRBV25-1; J gene: TRBJ2-3; D gene: TRBD2; CDR3 protein: CASSEFGGSGGAADTQYF; CDR3 DNA: TGTGCCAGCAGTGAATTTGGTGGTAGCGGGGGGGCCGCAGATACGCAGTATTTT
clone size: -; V gene: TRBV6-5; J gene: TRBJ1-3; D gene: -; CDR3 protein: CASTLGREPGNTIYF; CDR3 DNA: TGTGCCAGCACCTTGGGCCGGGAGCCTGGAAACACCATATATTTT
clone size: -; V gene: TRBV5-1; J gene: TRBJ2-3; D gene: TRBD2; CDR3 protein: CASKLGLVLTDTQYF; CDR3 DNA: TGCGCCAGCAAATTGGGACTAGTGTTGACAGATACGCAGTATTTT
clone size: -; V gene: TRBV13; J gene: TRBJ1-2; D gene: TRBD1; CDR3 protein: CASRQGTGGYTF; CDR3 DNA: TGTGCCAGCAGACAAGGGACAGGCGGCTACACCTTC
clone size: -; V gene: TRBV15; J gene: TRBJ1-5; D gene: -; CDR3 protein: CATSRAARRDQPQHF; CDR3 DNA: TGTGCCACCAGCAGAGCGGCCCGGAGAGATCAGCCCCAGCATTTT
clone size: -; V gene: TRBV3-1/TRBV3-2; J gene: TRBJ2-1; D gene: TRBD2; CDR3 protein: CASSQDSGVLGNEQFF; CDR3 DNA: TGTGCCAGCAGCCAAGATAGCGGGGTTCTGGGCAATGAGCAGTTCTTC
clone size: -; V gene: TRBV9; J gene: TRBJ2-5; D gene: -; CDR3 protein: CASSVAGEPQETQYF; CDR3 DNA: TGTGCCAGCAGCGTAGCGGGGGAACCTCAAGAGACCCAGTACTTC
clone size: -; V gene: TRBV28; J gene: TRBJ2-3; D gene: -; CDR3 protein: CASSGWGGLADTQYF; CDR3 DNA: TGTGCCAGCAGTGGATGGGGGGGCCTGGCAGATACGCAGTATTTT
clone size: few; V gene: TRBV25-1; J gene: TRBJ1-4; D gene: -; CDR3 protein: CASSAFSGLLANEKLFF; CDR3 DNA: TGTGCCAGCAGTGCCTTTTCAGGGCTTTTGGCTAATGAAAAACTGTTTTTT
clone size: -; V gene: TRBV6-5; J gene: TRBJ1-2; D gene: -; CDR3 protein: CASSYGGLAPGYTF; CDR3 DNA: TGTGCCAGCAGCTACGGGGGACTGGCCCCTGGCTACACCTTC
clone size: -; V gene: TRBV21-1; J gene: TRBJ2-7; D gene: -; CDR3 protein: CASSKAEGTSGVSSYEQYF; CDR3 DNA: TGTGCCAGCAGCAAGGCAGAAGGGACTAGCGGGGTGAGCTCCTACGAGCAGTACTTC
clone size: -; V gene: TRBV27; J gene: TRBJ2-3; D gene: -; CDR3 protein: CASSFQSWRPDTQYF; CDR3 DNA: TGTGCCAGCAGTTTTCAGTCGTGGAGGCCAGATACGCAGTATTTT
clone size: -; V gene: TRBV18; J gene: TRBJ2-6; D gene: TRBD2; CDR3 protein: CASSPQGAGETAGANVLTF; CDR3 DNA: TGTGCCAGCTCACCCCAAGGAGCGGGGGAGACCGCTGGGGCCAACGTCCTGACTTTC
clone size: -; V gene: TRBV29-1; J gene: TRBJ1-1; D gene: -; CDR3 protein: CSVDRYTEAFF; CDR3 DNA: TGCAGCGTTGACCGGTACACTGAAGCTTTCTTT
clone size: few; V gene: TRBV2; J gene: TRBJ2-1; D gene: TRBD2; CDR3 protein: CASSRLAGEYNEQFF; CDR3 DNA: TGTGCCAGCAGTCGACTAGCGGGGGAGTACAATGAGCAGTTCTTC
clone size: -; V gene: TRBV27; J gene: TRBJ2-1; D gene: TRBD2; CDR3 protein: CASSFLPSGNEQFF; CDR3 DNA: TGTGCCAGCAGTTTTTTGCCTAGCGGGAATGAGCAGTTCTTC
clone size: -; V gene: TRBV2; J gene: TRBJ1-5; D gene: -; CDR3 protein: CASSDGYSNQPQHF; CDR3 DNA: TGTGCCAGCAGTGACGGTTATAGCAATCAGCCCCAGCATTTT
clone size: once; V gene: TRBV2; J gene: TRBJ2-5; D gene: TRBD2; CDR3 protein: CASSEIAGAKQETQYF; CDR3 DNA: TGTGCCAGCAGTGAAATAGCGGGGGCCAAACAAGAGACCCAGTACTTC
clone size: -; V gene: TRBV7-2; J gene: TRBJ2-1; D gene: TRBD2; CDR3 protein: CASSLDPASGNEQFF; CDR3 DNA: TGTGCCAGCAGCTTAGATCCCGCTAGCGGCAATGAGCAGTTCTTC
clone size: -; V gene: TRBV30; J gene: TRBJ1-1; D gene: -; CDR3 protein: CAWSESGQNTEAFF; CDR3 DNA: TGTGCCTGGAGTGAATCAGGACAGAACACTGAAGCTTTCTTT
clone size: -; V gene: TRBV13; J gene: TRBJ2-7; D gene: -; CDR3 protein: CASSTGGVSYEQYF; CDR3 DNA: TGTGCCAGCAGCACAGGGGGGGTTTCCTACGAGCAGTACTTC
clone size: once; V gene: TRBV5-8; J gene: TRBJ1-2; D gene: TRBD1; CDR3 protein: CASDSDRDIPGTLF; CDR3 DNA: TGTGCCAGCGACTCAGACAGGGACATCCCCGGGACACTTTTC
clone size: -; V gene: TRBV18; J gene: TRBJ2-1; D gene: TRBD1; CDR3 protein: CASSRGQGNYNEQFF; CDR3 DNA: TGTGCCAGCTCACGGGGACAGGGGAACTACAATGAGCAGTTCTTC
clone size: -; V gene: TRBV5-1; J gene: TRBJ2-3; D gene: TRBD2; CDR3 protein: CASSLGLAGDRTDTQYF; CDR3 DNA: TGCGCCAGCAGCTTGGGACTAGCGGGGGACCGCACAGATACGCAGTATTTT
clone size: few; V gene: TRBV5-1; J gene: TRBJ2-1; D gene: -; CDR3 protein: CASSEGPIGGNEQFF; CDR3 DNA: TGCGCCAGCAGCGAAGGTCCCATCGGAGGTAATGAGCAGTTCTTC
clone size: -; V gene: TRBV27; J gene: TRBJ2-3; D gene: -; CDR3 protein: CASSLWSGGGTDTQYF; CDR3 DNA: TGTGCCAGCAGTTTATGGTCGGGCGGGGGCACAGATACGCAGTATTTT
clone size: few; V gene: TRBV5-5; J gene: TRBJ2-3; D gene: -; CDR3 protein: CASSPPFAASTDTQYF; CDR3 DNA: TGTGCCAGCAGCCCGCCCTTTGCGGCTAGCACAGATACGCAGTATTTT